This TCR beta chain was sequenced during a study of shared clonotypes between healthy human individuals. The study, taken as a whole, reports: Shared across a few donors were around 4.7% of the naive CD4 clonotypes.

Adults of Caucasian background living in Nashville, Tennessee made up all donors. The investigators split CD4+ cells into a CD45RA+ naive subset and a CD45RA-negative memory subset. As to this clone: As yet, its antigen is unknown.

The repertoire was sequenced with immunoSEQ multiplex PCR; TCRdb's copy has only in-frame clones and lacks some. The repertoire holds 2 million to 2.5 million clones, with over 90% as singletons. The germline gives CDR1 KGHSH, CDR2 LQKENI. V dropped 0 bases and J dropped 5 bases, with 10 bases sitting between them. This CDR3 has 14 residues. Input material: naive CD4+ T cells from PBMCs. Stated subset: CD45RA+ positively selected. The gene calls are TRBV18 and TRBJ2-5; D ambiguous. This clonotype was obtained from a man between 18 and 35 years old in good health. Some clones in this sample may be carry-over from other donors' samples. CDR3 nucleotide sequence: TGTGCCAGCTCACCACCGGCGAGACGGGAGACCCAGTACTTC. Translation gives CASSPPARRETQYF.